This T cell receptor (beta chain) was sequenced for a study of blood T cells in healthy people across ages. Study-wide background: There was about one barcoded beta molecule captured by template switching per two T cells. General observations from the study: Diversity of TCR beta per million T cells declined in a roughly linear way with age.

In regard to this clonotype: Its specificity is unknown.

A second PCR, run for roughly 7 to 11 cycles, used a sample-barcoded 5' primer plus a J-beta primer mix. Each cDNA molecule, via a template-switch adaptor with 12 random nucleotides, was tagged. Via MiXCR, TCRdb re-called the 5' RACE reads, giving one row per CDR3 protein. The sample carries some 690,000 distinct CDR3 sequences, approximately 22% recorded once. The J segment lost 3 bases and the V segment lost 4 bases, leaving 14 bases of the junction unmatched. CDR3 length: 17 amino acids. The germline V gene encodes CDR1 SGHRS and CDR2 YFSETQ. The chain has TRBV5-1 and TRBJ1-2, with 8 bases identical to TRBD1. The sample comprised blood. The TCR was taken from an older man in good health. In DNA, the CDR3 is TGCGCCAGCAGCCTGCGGACAGGGCTCTCTCTAGACTATGGCTACACCTTC. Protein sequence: CASSLRTGLSLDYGYTF.